This T cell receptor beta chain emerged from a study of follicular helper T cells after annual influenza vaccination. Study in general: After each seasonal flu vaccination, blood came on days 0, 7 and 28.

Time point denoted: 2015-2016 season, 7 days after influenza vaccination. Excluded were substance abuse, HIV/AIDS, active cancer, immunomodulatory drugs and active illness. Method: immunoSEQ multiplex PCR; TCRdb's copy keeps in-frame clones and lacks some. Among roughly 9,300 clones, more than 80% were seen once, and the ten largest hold 0.47%. The V end lost 3 bases, the J end lost 2 bases, and 13 bases lay between the germline ends. Germline V gene data show CDR1 as MNHEY and CDR2 as SVGAGI. The CDR3 runs 15 residues. The rearrangement joins TRBV6-5 to TRBJ1-1; D unclear. The source is an adult who received the influenza vaccine. Source: CXCR5+ CD38- circulating T follicular helper cells from blood, taken 7 days after influenza vaccination. The subset here: circulating Tfh, non-naive CD4+CXCR5+PD-1+ (ICOS+CD38+ or ICOS-CD38-). The CDR3, as DNA: TGTGCCAGCAGTTATGGGTTCGGCACAAACACTGAAGCTTTCTTT. It codes for CASSYGFGTNTEAFF.